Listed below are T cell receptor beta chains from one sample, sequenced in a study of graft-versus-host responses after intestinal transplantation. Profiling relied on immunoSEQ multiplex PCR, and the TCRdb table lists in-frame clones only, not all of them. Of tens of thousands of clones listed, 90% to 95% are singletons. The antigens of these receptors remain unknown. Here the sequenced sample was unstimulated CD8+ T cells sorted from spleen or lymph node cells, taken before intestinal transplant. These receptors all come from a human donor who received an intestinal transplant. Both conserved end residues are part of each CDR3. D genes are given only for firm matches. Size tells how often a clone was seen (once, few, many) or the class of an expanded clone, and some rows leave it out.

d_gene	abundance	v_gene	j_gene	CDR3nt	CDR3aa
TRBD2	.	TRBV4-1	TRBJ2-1	TGCGCCAGCGGTACTAGCGGGCTGAACAATGAGCAGTTCTTC	CASGTSGLNNEQFF
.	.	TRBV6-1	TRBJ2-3	TGTGCCAGCAGTGAAAGGGGGACATCGATGACAGATACGCAGTATTTT	CASSERGTSMTDTQYF
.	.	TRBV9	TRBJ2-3	TGTGCCAGCAGCTCCGGACAGGGAGGGCCAGATACGCAGTATTTT	CASSSGQGGPDTQYF
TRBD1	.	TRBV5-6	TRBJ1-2	TGTGCCAGCAGCTTAACCGGGACAGGGAACGATGGCTACACCTTC	CASSLTGTGNDGYTF
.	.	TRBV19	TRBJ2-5	TGTGCCAGTAAGTCTGTGGGAGAAGGAGAGACCCAGTACTTC	CASKSVGEGETQYF
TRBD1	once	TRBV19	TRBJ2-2	TGTGCCAGTGGACAGGGTTCCGGGGAGCTGTTTTTT	CASGQGSGELFF
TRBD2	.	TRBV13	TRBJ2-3	TGTGCCAGCAGCTCCCCGGCGGGAGGGGACACAGATACGCAGTATTTT	CASSSPAGGDTDTQYF
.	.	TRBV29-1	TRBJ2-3	TGCAGCGTTGAACCGCGGGGCGGAAAAACGCAGTATTTT	CSVEPRGGKTQYF
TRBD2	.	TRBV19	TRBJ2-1	TGTGCCAGTAGTTATGCTAGCGGGACCTACAATGAGCAGTTCTTC	CASSYASGTYNEQFF
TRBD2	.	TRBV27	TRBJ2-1	TGTGCCAGCAGTCGAGATAGCGGGTGGGATGAGCAGTTCTTC	CASSRDSGWDEQFF
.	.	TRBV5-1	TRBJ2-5	TGCGCCAGCAGCTTGAGTGACAGCCAAGAGACCCAGTACTTC	CASSLSDSQETQYF
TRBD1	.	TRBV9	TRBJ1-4	TGTGCCAGCAGCAGTTCGGGACAGGGTAACGAAAAACTGTTTTTT	CASSSSGQGNEKLFF
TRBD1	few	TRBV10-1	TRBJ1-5	TGCGCCAGCAGAGGGACAGGGGATAGCAATCAGCCCCAGCATTTT	CASRGTGDSNQPQHF
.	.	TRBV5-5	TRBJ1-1	TGTGCCAGCAGCTTCCTGACTACTGAAGCTTTCTTT	CASSFLTTEAFF
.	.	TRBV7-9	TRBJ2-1	TGTGCCAGCAGCTTACTAGTCAATGAGCAGTTCTTC	CASSLLVNEQFF
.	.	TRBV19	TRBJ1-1	TGTGCCAGTAGTGACTGGGTGAACACTGAAGCTTTCTTT	CASSDWVNTEAFF
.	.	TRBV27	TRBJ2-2	TGTGCCAGCAGTTTATCGACAGACACCGGGGAGCTGTTTTTT	CASSLSTDTGELFF
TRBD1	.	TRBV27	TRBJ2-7	TGTGCCAGCAGTCCCCAGGGGGTCTACGAGCAGTACTTC	CASSPQGVYEQYF
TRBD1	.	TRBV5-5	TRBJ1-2	TGTGCCAGCAGCGGTCCCGGGACAGGGACGATCGATGGCTACACCTTC	CASSGPGTGTIDGYTF
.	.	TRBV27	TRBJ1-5	TGTGCCAGCAGTCCCCTAGCGGGCCTGGGGGGGGGTCAGCCCCAGCATTTT	CASSPLAGLGGGQPQHF
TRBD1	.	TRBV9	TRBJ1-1	TGTGCCAGCAGCGTAGAGACGACAGGGGCCACTGAAGCTTTCTTT	CASSVETTGATEAFF
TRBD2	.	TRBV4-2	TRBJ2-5	TGTGCCAGCAGCCAAGGCGGGGGGGATCAAGAGACCCAGTACTTC	CASSQGGGDQETQYF
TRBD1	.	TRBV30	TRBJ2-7	TGTGCCTGGAGCCAGGGGGTCCCCGACGAGCAGTACTTC	CAWSQGVPDEQYF
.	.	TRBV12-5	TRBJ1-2	TGTGCTAGTGGTTTGTACTTACTTGGGGCTAGGTGGAACACCTTC	CASGLYLLGARWNTF